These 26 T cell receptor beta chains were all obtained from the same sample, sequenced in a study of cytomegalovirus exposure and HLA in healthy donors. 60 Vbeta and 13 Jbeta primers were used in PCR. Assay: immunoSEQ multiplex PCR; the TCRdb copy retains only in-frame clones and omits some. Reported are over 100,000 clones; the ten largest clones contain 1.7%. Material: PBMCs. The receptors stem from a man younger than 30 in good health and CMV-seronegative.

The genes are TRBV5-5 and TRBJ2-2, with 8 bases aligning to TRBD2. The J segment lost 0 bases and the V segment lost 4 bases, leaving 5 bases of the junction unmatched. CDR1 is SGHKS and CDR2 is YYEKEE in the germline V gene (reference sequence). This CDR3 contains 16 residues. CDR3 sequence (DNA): TGTGCCAGCAGCGTCCCACTAGCGGCGAACACCGGGGAGCTGTTTTTT. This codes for CASSVPLAANTGELFF.

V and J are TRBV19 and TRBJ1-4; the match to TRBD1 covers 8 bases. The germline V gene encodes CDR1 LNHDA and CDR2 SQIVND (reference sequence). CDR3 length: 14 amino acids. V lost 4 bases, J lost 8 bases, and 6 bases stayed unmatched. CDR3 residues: CASSNRQGNEKLFF. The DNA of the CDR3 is TGTGCCAGTAGTAACCGACAGGGGAACGAAAAACTGTTTTTT.

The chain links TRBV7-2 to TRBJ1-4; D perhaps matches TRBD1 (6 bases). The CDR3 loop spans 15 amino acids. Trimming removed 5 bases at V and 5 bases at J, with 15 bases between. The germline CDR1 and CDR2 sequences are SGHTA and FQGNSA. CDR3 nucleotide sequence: TGTGCCAGCAGCGCCACCGGGACAATGAATGAAAAACTGTTTTTT. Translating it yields CASSATGTMNEKLFF.

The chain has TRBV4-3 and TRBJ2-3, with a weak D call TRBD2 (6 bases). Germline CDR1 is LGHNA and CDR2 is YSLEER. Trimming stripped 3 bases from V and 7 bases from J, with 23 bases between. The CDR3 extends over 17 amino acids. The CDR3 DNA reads TGCGCCAGCAGCCACTCTCCCGGGACTGAACCGGGATATACGCAGTATTTT. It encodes CASSHSPGTEPGYTQYF.

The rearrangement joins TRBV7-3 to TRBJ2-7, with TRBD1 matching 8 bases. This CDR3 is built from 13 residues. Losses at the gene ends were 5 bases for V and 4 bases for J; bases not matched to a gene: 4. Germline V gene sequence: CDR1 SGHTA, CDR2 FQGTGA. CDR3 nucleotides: TGTGCCAGCAGCCACGACAGGGGTTACGAGCAGTACTTC. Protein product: CASSHDRGYEQYF. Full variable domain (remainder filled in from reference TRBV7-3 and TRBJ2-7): GAGVSQTPSNKVTEKGKYVELRCDPISGHTALYWYRQSLGQGPEFLIYFQGTGAADDSGLPNDRFFAVRPEGSVSTLKIQRTERGDSAVYLCASSHDRGYEQYFGPGTRLTVT.

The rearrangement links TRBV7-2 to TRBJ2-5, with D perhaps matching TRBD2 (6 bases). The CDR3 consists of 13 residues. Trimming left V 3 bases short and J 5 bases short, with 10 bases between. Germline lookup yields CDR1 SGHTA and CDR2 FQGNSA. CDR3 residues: CASSFGGAETQYF. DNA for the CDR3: TGTGCCAGCAGCTTTGGAGGGGCCGAGACCCAGTACTTC.

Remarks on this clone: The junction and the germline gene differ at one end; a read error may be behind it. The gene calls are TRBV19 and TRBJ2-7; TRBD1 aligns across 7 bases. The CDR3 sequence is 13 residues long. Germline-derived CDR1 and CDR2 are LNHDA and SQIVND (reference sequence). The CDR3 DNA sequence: TGTGCCAGTAGTATAGATGGAAAGGGGGCGATTGGCTTC. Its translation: CASSIDGKGAIGF.

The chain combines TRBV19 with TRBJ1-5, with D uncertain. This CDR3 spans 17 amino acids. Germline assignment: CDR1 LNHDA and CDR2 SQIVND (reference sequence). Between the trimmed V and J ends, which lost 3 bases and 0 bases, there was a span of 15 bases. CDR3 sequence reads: CASSMGNAGNSNQPQHF. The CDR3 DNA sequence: TGTGCCAGTAGTATGGGAAACGCGGGGAATAGCAATCAGCCCCAGCATTTT.

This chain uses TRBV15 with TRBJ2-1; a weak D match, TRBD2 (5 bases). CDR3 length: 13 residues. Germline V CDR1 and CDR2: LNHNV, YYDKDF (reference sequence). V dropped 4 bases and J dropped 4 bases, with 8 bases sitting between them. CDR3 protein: CATSITGYNEQFF. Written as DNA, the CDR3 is TGTGCCACCAGCATCACGGGATACAATGAGCAGTTCTTC.

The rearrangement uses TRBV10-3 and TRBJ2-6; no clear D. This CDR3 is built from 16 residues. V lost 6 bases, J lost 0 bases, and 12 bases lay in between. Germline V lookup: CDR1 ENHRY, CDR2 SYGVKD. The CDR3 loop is CAISGPTSSGANVLTF. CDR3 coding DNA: TGTGCCATCAGCGGCCCGACAAGCTCTGGGGCCAACGTCCTGACTTTC.

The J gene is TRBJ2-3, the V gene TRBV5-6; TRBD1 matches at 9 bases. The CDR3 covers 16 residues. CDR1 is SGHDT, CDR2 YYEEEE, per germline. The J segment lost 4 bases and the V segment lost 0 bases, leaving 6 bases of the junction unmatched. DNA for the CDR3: TGTGCCAGCAGCTTGGTGACAGGGGGAGTTTCAGATACGCAGTATTTT. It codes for CASSLVTGGVSDTQYF.

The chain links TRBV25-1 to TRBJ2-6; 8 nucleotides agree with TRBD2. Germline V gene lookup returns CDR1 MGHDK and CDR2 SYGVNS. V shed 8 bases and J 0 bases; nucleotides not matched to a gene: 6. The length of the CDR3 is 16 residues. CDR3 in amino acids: CASALAGNSGANVLTF. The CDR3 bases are TGTGCCAGCGCCCTAGCGGGCAACTCTGGGGCCAACGTCCTGACTTTC. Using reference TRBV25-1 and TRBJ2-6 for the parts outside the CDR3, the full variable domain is EADIYQTPRYLVIGTGKKITLECSQTMGHDKMYWYQQDPGMELHLIHYSYGVNSTEKGDLSSESTVSRIRTEHFPLTLESARPSHTSQYLCASALAGNSGANVLTFGAGSRLTVL.

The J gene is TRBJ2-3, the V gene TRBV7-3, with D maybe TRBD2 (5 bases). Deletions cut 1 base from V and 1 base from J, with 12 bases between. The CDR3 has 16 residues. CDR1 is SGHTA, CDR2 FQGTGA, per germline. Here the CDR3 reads CASSLNRVARTDTQYF. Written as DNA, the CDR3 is TGTGCCAGCAGCTTAAATAGGGTAGCGCGCACAGATACGCAGTATTTT.

In DNA form, the CDR3 reads TGTGCCAGCAGCCCTCCCGGGAGGGGGCTAGGGGAAAAACTGTTTTTT. Its translation is CASSPPGRGLGEKLFF. V is TRBV28 and J is TRBJ1-4; TRBD1 matches at 7 bases. Unmatched junction bases numbered 15, after V lost 6 bases and J lost 8 bases. This CDR3 is built from 16 residues. The germline V gene encodes CDR1 MDHEN and CDR2 SYDVKM.

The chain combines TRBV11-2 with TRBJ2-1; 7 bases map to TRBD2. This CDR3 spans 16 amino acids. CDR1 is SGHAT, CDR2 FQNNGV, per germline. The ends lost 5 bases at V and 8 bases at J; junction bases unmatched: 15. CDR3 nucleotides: TGTGCCAGCAGCGCCAATTTGGGGAGGGGACGCCATGAGCAGTTCTTC. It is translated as CASSANLGRGRHEQFF. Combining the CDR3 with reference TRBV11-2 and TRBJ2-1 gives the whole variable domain EAGVAQSPRYKIIEKRQSVAFWCNPISGHATLYWYQQILGQGPKLLIQFQNNGVVDDSQLPKDRFSAERLKGVDSTLKIQPAKLEDSAVYLCASSANLGRGRHEQFFGPGTRLTVL.

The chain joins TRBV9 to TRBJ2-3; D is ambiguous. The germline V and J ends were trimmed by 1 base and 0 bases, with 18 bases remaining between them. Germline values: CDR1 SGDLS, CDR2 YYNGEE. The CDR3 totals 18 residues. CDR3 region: CASSVSPSPRASTDTQYF. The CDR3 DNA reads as TGTGCCAGCAGCGTAAGCCCCTCACCGAGAGCGAGCACAGATACGCAGTATTTT.

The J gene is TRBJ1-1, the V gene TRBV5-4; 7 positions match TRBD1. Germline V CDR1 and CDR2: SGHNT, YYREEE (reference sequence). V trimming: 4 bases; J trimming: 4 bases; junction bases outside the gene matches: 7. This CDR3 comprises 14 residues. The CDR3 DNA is TGTGCCAGCAGCCCACTACAGGGGTCCACTGAAGCTTTCTTT. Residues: CASSPLQGSTEAFF.

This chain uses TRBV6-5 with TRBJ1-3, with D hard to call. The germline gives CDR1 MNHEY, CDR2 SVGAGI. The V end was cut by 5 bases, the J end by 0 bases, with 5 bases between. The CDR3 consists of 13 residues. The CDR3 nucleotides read TGTGCCAGCAGTAGCCGCTCTGGAAACACCATATATTTT. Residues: CASSSRSGNTIYF.

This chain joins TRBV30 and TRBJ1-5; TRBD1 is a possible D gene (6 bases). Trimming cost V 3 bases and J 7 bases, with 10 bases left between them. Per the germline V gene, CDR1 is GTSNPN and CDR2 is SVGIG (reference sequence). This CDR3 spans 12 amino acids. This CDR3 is CAWRRGGQPQHF. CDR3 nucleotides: TGTGCCTGGAGGAGGGGGGGGCAGCCCCAGCATTTT.

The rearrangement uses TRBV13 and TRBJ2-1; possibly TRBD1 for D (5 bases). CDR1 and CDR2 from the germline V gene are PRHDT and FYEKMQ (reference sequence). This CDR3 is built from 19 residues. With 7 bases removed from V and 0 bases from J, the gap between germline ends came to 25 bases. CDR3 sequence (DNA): TGTGCCAGCAACGTGAAGGTATTGACAGAATTAAGCTCCTACAATGAGCAGTTCTTC. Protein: CASNVKVLTELSSYNEQFF. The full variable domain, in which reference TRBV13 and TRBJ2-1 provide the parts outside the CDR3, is AAGVIQSPRHLIKEKRETATLKCYPIPRHDTVYWYQQGPGQDPQFLISFYEKMQSDKGSIPDRFSAQQFSDYHSELNMSSLELGDSALYFCASNVKVLTELSSYNEQFFGPGTRLTVL.

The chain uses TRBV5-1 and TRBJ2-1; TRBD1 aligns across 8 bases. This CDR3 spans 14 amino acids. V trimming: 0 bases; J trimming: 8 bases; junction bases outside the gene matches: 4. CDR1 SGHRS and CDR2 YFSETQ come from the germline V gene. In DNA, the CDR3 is TGCGCCAGCAGCTTGGTCGGGACAGGCGATGAGCAGTTCTTC. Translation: CASSLVGTGDEQFF. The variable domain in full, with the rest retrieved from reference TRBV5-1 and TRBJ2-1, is KAGVTQTPRYLIKTRGQQVTLSCSPISGHRSVSWYQQTPGQGLQFLFEYFSETQRNKGNFPGRFSGRQFSNSRSEMNVSTLELGDSALYLCASSLVGTGDEQFFGPGTRLTVL.

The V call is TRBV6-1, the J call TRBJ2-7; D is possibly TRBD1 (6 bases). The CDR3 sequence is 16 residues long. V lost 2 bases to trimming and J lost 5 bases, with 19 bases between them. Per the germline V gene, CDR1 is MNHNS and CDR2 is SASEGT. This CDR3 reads CASSERSVYREDEQYF. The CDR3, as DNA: TGTGCCAGCAGTGAAAGAAGTGTATACAGGGAAGACGAGCAGTACTTC.

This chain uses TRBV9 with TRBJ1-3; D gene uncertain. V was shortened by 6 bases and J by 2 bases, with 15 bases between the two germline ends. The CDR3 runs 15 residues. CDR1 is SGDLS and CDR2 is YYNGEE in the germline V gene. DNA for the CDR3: TGTGCCAGCATCCAAATGAGGGAACCTGGAAACACCATATATTTT. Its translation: CASIQMREPGNTIYF.

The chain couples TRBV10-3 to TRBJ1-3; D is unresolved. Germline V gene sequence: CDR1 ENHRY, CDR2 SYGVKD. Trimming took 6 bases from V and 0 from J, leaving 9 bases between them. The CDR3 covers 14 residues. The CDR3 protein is CAISIPSSGNTIYF. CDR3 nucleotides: TGTGCCATCAGCATTCCCAGCTCTGGAAACACCATATATTTT.

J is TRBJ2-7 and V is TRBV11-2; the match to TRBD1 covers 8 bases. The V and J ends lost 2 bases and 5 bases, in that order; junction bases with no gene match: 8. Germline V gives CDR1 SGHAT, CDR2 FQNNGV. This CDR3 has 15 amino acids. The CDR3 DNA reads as TGTGCCAGCAGCTTACTGACAGGGGAAATCCACGAGCAGTACTTC. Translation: CASSLLTGEIHEQYF.

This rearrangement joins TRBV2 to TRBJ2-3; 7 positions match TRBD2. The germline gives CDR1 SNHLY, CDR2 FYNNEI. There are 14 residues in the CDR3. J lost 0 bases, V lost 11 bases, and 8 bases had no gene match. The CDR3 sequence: CAGRAGVSTDTQYF. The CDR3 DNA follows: TGTGCCGGGCGGGCGGGGGTTAGCACAGATACGCAGTATTTT.